This entry is about one TCR beta chain. This CDR3 region has 14 residues. The ends were cut back, 5 bases at V and 7 bases at J, with 17 bases in the middle. Germline assignment: CDR1 SGHNT and CDR2 YENEEA. Produced via immunoSEQ multiplex PCR; TCRdb's table is partial and in-frame only. This sample carries tens of thousands of clones, roughly 82% of them seen once, and the ten largest clones take roughly 1.5%. This sample was included in a study of preoperative IRX-2 immunotherapy in early breast cancer. Treatment described: preoperative locoregional IRX-2 cytokine immunotherapy. This phase Ib study tested locoregional IRX-2 cytokine immunotherapy given before surgery.

The chain combines TRBV11-3 with TRBJ1-2; D gene unclear. The TCR sequence derives from a human donor with breast cancer. The input for sequencing was lymph node tissue, taken after IRX-2 immunotherapy. The CDR3 bases are TGTGCCAGCAGCCTTAGTGATAAACCCCGTGGCTACACCTTC. It yields the protein CASSLSDKPRGYTF. The variable domain in full, with the rest retrieved from reference TRBV11-3 and TRBJ1-2, is EAGVVQSPRYKIIEKKQPVAFWCNPISGHNTLYWYLQNLGQGPELLIRYENEEAVDDSQLPKDRFSAERLKGVDSTLKIQPAELGDSAVYLCASSLSDKPRGYTFGSGTRLTVV.